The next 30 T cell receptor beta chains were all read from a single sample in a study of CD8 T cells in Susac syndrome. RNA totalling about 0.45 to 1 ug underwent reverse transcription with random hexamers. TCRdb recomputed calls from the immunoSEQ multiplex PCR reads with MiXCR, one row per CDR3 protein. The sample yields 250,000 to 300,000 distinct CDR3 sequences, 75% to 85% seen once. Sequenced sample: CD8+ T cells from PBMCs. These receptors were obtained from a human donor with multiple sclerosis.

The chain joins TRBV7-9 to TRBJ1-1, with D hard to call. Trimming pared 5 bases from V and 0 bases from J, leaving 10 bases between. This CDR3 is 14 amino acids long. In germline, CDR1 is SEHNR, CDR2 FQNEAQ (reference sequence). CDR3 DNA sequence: TGTGCCAGCAGCCAGGACGGACTGAACACTGAAGCTTTCTTT. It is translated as CASSQDGLNTEAFF.

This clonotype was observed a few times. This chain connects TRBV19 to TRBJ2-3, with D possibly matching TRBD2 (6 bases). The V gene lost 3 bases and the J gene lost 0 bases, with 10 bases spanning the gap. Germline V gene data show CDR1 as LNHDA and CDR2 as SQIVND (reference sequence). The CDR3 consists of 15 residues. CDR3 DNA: TGTGCCAGTAGTATTACCAGCGGGAGCACAGATACGCAGTATTTT. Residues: CASSITSGSTDTQYF.

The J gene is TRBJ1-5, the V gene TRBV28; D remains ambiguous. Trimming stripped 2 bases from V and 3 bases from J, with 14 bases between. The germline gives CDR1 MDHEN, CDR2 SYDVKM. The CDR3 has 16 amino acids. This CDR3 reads CASSLDVTSLNQPQHF. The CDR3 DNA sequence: TGTGCCAGCAGTTTAGACGTGACGTCCCTCAATCAGCCCCAGCATTTT. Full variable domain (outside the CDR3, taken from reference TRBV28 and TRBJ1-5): DVKVTQSSRYLVKRTGEKVFLECVQDMDHENMFWYRQDPGLGLRLIYFSYDVKMKEKGDIPEGYSVSREKKERFSLILESASTNQTSMYLCASSLDVTSLNQPQHFGDGTRLSIL.

CDR3 amino acids: CASSYRGAIETQYF. In DNA form, the CDR3 reads TGTGCCAGCAGTTACCGGGGGGCGATTGAGACCCAGTACTTC. The rearrangement uses TRBV6-5 and TRBJ2-5; weak D call: TRBD2 (7 bases). This CDR3 is built from 14 residues. Germline-derived CDR1 and CDR2 are MNHEY and SVGAGI. Trimming stripped 2 bases from V and 5 bases from J, with 12 bases between.

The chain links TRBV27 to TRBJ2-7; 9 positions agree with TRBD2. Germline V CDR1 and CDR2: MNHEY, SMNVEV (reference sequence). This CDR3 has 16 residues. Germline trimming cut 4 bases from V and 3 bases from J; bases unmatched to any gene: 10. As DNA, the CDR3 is TGTGCCAGCAGTTATAGCGGGGGAGTAGGAGGCTACGAGCAGTACTTC. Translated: CASSYSGGVGGYEQYF.

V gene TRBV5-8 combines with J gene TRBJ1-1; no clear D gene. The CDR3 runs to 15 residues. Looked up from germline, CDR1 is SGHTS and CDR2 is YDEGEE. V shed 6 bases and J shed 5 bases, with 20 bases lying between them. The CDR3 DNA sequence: TGTGCCAGCAACTGGAATCACAGATCGAATACTGAAGCTTTCTTT. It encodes CASNWNHRSNTEAFF.

The CDR3 protein is CAWSLSGWNTEAFF. In DNA form, the CDR3 reads TGTGCCTGGAGCCTCTCCGGATGGAACACTGAAGCTTTCTTT. The V and J genes are TRBV30 and TRBJ1-1; D call uncertain. This CDR3 has 14 amino acids. Germline V gene sequence: CDR1 GTSNPN, CDR2 SVGIG (reference sequence). V was pared by 3 bases and J by 1 base, with 12 bases between.

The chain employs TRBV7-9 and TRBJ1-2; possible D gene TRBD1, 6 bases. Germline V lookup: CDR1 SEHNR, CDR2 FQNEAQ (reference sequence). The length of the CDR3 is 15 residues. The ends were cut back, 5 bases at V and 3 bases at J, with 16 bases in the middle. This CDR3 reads CASSLQGPVDYGYTF. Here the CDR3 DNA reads TGTGCCAGCAGCCTACAGGGTCCGGTGGACTATGGCTACACCTTC.

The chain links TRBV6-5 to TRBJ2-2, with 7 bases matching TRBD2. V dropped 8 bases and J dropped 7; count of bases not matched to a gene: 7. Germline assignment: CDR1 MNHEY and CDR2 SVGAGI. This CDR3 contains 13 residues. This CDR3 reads CASGTTVGGELFF. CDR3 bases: TGTGCCAGCGGGACTACTGTGGGCGGGGAGCTGTTTTTT.

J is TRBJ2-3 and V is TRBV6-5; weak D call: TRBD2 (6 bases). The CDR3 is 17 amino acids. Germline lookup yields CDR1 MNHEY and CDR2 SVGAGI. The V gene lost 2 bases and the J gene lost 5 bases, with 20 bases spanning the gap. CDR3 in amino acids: CASSYSLGSGGEDTQYF. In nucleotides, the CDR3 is TGTGCCAGCAGTTACAGTTTAGGTAGCGGAGGGGAAGATACGCAGTATTTT.

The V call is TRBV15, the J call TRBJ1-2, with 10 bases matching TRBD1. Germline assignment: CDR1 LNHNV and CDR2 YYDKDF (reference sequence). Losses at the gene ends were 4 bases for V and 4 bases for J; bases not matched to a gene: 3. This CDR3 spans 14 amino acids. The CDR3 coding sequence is TGTGCCACCAGCATCCGGGACAGGGGCTATGGCTACACCTTC. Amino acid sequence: CATSIRDRGYGYTF.

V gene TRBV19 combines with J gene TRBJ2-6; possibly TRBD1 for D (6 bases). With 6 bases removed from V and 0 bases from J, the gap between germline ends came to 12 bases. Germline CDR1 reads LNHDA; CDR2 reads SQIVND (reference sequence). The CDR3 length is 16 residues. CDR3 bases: TGTGCCAGTAGGACGACAGGCTACTCTGGGGCCAACGTCCTGACTTTC. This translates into CASRTTGYSGANVLTF. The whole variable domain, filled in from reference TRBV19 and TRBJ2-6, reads DGGITQSPKYLFRKEGQNVTLSCEQNLNHDAMYWYRQDPGQGLRLIYYSQIVNDFQKGDIAEGYSVSREKKESFPLTVTSAQKNPTAFYLCASRTTGYSGANVLTFGAGSRLTVL.

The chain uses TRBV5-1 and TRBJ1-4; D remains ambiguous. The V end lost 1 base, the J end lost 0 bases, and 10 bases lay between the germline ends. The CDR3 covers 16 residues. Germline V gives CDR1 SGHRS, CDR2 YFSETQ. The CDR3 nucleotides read TGCGCCAGCAGCTTGACAGCCCTCGCAACTAATGAAAAACTGTTTTTT. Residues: CASSLTALATNEKLFF. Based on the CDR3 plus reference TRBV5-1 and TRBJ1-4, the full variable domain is KAGVTQTPRYLIKTRGQQVTLSCSPISGHRSVSWYQQTPGQGLQFLFEYFSETQRNKGNFPGRFSGRQFSNSRSEMNVSTLELGDSALYLCASSLTALATNEKLFFGSGTQLSVL.

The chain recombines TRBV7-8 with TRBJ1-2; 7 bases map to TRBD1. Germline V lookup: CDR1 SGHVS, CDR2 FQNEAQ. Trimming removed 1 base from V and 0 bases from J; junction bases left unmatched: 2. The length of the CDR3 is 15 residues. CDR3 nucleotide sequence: TGTGCCAGCAGCTTAGGACAGGGCCCTAACTATGGCTACACCTTC. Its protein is CASSLGQGPNYGYTF.

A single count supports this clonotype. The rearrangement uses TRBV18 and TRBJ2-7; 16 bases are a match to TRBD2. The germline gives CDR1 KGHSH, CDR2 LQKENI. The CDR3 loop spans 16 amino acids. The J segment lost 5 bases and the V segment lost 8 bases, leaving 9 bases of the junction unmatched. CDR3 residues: CASPGTSGRAPHEQYF. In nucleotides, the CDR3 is TGTGCCAGCCCCGGGACTAGCGGGAGGGCCCCCCACGAGCAGTACTTC.

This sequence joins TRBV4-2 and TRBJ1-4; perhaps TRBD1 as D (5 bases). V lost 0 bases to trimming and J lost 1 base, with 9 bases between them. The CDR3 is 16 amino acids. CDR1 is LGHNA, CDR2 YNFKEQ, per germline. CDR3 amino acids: CASSQEGVGTNEKLFF. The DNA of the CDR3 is TGTGCCAGCAGCCAAGAAGGGGTAGGAACTAATGAAAAACTGTTTTTT.

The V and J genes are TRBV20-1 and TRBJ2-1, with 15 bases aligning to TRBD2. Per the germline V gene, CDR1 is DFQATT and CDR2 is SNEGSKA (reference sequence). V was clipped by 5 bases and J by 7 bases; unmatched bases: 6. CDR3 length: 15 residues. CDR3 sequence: CSADPGTSGRNEQFF. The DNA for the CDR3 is TGCAGTGCTGACCCCGGGACTAGCGGGAGGAATGAGCAGTTCTTC.

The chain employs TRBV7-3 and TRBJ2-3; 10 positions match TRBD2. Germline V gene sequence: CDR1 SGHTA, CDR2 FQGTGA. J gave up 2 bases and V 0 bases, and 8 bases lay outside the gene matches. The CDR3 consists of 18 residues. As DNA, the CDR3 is TGTGCCAGCAGCTTAACTGGAACTAGCGGGGACTACACAGATACGCAGTATTTT. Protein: CASSLTGTSGDYTDTQYF.

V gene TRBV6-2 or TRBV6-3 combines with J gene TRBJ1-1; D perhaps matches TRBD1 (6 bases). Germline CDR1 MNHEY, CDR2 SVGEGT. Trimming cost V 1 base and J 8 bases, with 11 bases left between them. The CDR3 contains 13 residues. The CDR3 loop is CASSYYGGQEAFF. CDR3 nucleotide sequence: TGTGCCAGCAGTTACTACGGGGGGCAGGAAGCTTTCTTT.

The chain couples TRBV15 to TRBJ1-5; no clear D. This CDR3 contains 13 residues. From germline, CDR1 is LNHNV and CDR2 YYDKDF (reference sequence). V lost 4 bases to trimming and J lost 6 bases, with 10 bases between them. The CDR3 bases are TGTGCCACCAGCATGAGGGCGGGTCAGCCCCAGCATTTT. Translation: CATSMRAGQPQHF.

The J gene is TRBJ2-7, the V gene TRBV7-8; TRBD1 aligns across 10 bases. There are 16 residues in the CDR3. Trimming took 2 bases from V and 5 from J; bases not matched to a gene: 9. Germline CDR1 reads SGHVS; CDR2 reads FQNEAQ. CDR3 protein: CASSLPGTGVIHEQYF. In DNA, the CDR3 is TGTGCCAGCAGCTTACCCGGGACAGGGGTAATCCACGAGCAGTACTTC. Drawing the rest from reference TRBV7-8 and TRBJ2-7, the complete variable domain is GAGVSQSPRYKVAKRGQDVALRCDPISGHVSLFWYQQALGQGPEFLTYFQNEAQLDKSGLPSDRFFAERPEGSVSTLKIQRTQQEDSAVYLCASSLPGTGVIHEQYFGPGTRLTVT.

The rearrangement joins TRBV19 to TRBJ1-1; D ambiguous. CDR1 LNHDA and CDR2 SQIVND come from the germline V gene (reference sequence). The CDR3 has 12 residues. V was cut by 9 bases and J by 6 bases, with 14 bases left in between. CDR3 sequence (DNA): TGTGCCAGCGCATCCGACCCCCCTGAAGCTTTCTTT. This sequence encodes CASASDPPEAFF.

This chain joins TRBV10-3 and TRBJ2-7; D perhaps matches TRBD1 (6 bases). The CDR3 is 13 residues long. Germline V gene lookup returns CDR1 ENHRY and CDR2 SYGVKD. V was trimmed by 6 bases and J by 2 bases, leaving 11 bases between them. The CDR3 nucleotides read TGTGCCATCAGGAAGGACAGTCCCTACGAGCAGTACTTC. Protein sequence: CAIRKDSPYEQYF.

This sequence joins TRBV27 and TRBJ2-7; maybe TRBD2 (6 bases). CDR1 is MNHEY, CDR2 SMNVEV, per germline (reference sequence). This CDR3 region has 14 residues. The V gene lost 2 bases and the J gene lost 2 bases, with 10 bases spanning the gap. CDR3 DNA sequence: TGTGCCAGCAGTTTAACTCGGAGGGCCTACGAGCAGTACTTC. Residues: CASSLTRRAYEQYF.

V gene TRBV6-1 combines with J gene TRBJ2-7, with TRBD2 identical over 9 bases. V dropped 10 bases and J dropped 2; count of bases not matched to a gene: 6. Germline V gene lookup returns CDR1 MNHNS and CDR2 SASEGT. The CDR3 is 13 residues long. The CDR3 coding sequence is TGTGCCACGGAGGCGGGAGGGCCCTACGAGCAGTACTTC. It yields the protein CATEAGGPYEQYF.

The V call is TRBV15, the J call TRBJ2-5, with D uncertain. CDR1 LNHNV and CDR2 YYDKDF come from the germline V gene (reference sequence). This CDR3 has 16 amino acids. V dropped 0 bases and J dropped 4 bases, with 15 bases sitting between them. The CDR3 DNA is TGTGCCACCAGCAGAGATTCGCCAGGCCCGGGAGAGACCCAGTACTTC. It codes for CATSRDSPGPGETQYF.

The CDR3 sequence: CASSVDANNEQFF. CDR3 in DNA: TGCGCCAGCAGCGTGGATGCCAACAATGAGCAGTTCTTC. The chain is built from TRBV5-1 and TRBJ2-1, with D unclear. V was shortened by 4 bases and J by 5 bases, with 10 bases between the two germline ends. The CDR3 is 13 amino acids. Germline lookup yields CDR1 SGHRS and CDR2 YFSETQ. Complete variable domain (other parts from reference TRBV5-1 and TRBJ2-1): KAGVTQTPRYLIKTRGQQVTLSCSPISGHRSVSWYQQTPGQGLQFLFEYFSETQRNKGNFPGRFSGRQFSNSRSEMNVSTLELGDSALYLCASSVDANNEQFFGPGTRLTVL.

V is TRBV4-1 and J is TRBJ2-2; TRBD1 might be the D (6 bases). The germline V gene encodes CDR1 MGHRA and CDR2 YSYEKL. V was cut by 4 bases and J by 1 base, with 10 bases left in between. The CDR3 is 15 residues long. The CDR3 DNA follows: TGCGCCAGCAGCCCAGGACAGCGGAACACCGGGGAGCTGTTTTTT. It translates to CASSPGQRNTGELFF.

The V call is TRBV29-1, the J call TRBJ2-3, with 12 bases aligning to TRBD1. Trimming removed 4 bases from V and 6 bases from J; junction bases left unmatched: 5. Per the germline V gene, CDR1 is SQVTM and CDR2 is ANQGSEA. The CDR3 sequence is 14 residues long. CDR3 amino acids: CSVGSGTGGDTQYF. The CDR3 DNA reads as TGCAGCGTTGGATCCGGGACAGGGGGCGATACGCAGTATTTT.

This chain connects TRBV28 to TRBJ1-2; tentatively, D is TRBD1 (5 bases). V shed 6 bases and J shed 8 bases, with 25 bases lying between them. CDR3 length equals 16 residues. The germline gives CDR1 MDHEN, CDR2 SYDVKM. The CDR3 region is CASREYLRDPLYGYTF. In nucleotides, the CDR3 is TGTGCCAGCAGAGAATATCTCCGGGACCCCCTCTACGGCTACACCTTC.